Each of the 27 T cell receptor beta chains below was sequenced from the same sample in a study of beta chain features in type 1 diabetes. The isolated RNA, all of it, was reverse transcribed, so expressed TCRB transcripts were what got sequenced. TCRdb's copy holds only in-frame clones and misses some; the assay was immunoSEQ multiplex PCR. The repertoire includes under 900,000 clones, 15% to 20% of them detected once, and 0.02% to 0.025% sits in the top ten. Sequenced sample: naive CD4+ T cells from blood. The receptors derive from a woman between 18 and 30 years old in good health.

CDR3 DNA: TGTGCCAGCAGCTTGCCCACAAGTCCGGATACGCAGTATTTT. It translates to CASSLPTSPDTQYF. The gene calls are TRBV5-6 and TRBJ2-3; D ambiguous. Germline CDR1 SGHDT, CDR2 YYEEEE. The CDR3 spans 14 residues. Trimming stripped 1 base from V and 6 bases from J, with 12 bases between.

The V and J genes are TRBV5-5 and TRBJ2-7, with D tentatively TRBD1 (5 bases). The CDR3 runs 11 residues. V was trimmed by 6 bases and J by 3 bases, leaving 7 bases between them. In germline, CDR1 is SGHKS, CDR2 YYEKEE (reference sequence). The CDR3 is CASTGFYEQYF. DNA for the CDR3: TGTGCCAGCACAGGGTTCTACGAGCAGTACTTC. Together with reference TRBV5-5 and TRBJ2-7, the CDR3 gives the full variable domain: DAGVTQSPTHLIKTRGQQVTLRCSPISGHKSVSWYQQVLGQGPQFIFQYYEKEERGRGNFPDRFSARQFPNYSSELNVNALLLGDSALYLCASTGFYEQYFGPGTRLTVT.

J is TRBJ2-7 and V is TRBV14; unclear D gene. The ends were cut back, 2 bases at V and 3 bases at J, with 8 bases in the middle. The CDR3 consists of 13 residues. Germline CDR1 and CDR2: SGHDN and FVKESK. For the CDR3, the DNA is TGTGCCAGCAGCCAAAAGACTGGCTACGAGCAGTACTTC. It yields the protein CASSQKTGYEQYF.

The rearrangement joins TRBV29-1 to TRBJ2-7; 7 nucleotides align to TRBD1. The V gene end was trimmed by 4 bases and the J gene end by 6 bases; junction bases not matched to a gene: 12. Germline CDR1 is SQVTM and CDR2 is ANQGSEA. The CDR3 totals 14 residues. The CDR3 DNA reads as TGCAGCGTTGGCGTGTCGAGGTCAGGGGGCGAGCAGTACTTC. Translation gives CSVGVSRSGGEQYF.

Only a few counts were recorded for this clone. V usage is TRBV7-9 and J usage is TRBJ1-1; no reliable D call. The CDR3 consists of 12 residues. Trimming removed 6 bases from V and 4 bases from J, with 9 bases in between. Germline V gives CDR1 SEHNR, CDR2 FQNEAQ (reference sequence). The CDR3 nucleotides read TGTGCCAGCAGAGGCGAGGGCACTGAAGCTTTCTTT. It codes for CASRGEGTEAFF.

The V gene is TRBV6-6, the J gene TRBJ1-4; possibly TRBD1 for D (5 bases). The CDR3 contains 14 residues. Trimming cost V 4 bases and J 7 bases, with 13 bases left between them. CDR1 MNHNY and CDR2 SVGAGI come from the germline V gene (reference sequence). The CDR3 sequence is CASSFGADPEKLFF. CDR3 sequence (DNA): TGTGCCAGCAGTTTCGGGGCGGACCCTGAAAAACTGTTTTTT.

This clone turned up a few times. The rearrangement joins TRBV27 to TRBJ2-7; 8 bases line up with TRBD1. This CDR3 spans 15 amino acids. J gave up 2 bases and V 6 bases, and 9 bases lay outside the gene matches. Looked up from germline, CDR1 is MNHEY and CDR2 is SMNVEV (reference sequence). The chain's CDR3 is CASSEGQGSAYEQYF. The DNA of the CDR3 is TGTGCCAGCAGCGAAGGACAGGGCTCCGCCTACGAGCAGTACTTC.

The CDR3 sequence: CASSLMRGSYEQYF. CDR3 nucleotide sequence: TGTGCCAGCAGCTTAATGCGCGGCTCCTACGAGCAGTACTTC. This chain joins TRBV7-6 and TRBJ2-7, with D hard to call. The CDR3 consists of 14 residues. CDR1 SGHVS and CDR2 FNYEAQ come from the germline V gene. With 2 bases removed from V and 0 bases from J, the gap between germline ends came to 8 bases.

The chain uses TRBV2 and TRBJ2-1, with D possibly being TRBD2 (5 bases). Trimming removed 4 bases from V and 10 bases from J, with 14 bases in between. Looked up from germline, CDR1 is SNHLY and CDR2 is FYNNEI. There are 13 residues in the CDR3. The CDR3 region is CASSGGVGNEQFF. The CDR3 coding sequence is TGTGCCAGCAGTGGTGGGGTCGGGAACGAGCAGTTCTTC.

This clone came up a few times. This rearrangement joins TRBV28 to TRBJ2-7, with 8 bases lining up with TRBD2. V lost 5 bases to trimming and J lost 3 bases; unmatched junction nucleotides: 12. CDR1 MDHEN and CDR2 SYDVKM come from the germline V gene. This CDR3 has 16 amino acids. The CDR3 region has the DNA TGTGCCAGCAGTGCTACCGGGACTAGTGGGGGCTACGAGCAGTACTTC. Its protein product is CASSATGTSGGYEQYF.

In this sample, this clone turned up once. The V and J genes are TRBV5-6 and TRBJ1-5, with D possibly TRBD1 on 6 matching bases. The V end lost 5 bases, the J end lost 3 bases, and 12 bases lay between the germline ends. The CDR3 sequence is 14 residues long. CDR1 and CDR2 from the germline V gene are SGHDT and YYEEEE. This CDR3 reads CASSTRGSNQPQHF. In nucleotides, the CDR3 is TGTGCCAGCAGTACCAGGGGATCCAATCAGCCCCAGCATTTT.

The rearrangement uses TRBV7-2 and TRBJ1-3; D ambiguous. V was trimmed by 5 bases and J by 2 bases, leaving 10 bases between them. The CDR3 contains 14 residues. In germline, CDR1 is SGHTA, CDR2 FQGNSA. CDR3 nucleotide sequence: TGTGCCAGCAGCCCCACCCAACCTGGAAACACCATATATTTT. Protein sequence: CASSPTQPGNTIYF.

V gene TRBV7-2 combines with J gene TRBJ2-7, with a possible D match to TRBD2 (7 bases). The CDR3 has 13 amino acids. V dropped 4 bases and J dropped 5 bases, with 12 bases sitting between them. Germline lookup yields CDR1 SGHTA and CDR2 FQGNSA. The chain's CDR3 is CASSSWGGHEQYF. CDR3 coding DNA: TGTGCCAGCAGCTCGTGGGGGGGCCACGAGCAGTACTTC.

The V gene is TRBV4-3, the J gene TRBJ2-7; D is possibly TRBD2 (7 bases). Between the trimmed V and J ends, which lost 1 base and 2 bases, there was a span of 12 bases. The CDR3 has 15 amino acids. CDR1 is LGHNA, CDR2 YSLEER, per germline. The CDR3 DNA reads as TGCGCCAGCAGCCAAGTGGCGGGGGCCCCCTACGAGCAGTACTTC. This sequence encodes CASSQVAGAPYEQYF.

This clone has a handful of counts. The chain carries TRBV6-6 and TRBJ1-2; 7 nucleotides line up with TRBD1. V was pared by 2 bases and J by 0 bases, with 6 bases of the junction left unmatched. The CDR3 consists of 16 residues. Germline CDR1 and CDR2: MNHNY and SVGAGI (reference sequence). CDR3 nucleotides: TGTGCCAGCAGTTACCGAAACAGGGGCTCTAACTATGGCTACACCTTC. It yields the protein CASSYRNRGSNYGYTF.

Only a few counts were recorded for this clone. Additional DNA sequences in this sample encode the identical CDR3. CDR3 region: CASSFRGRNTGELFF. The CDR3 DNA follows: TGTGCCAGCAGTTTCCGCGGGAGAAACACCGGGGAGCTGTTTTTT. The chain is built from TRBV27 and TRBJ2-2; TRBD2 aligns across 7 bases. From germline, CDR1 is MNHEY and CDR2 SMNVEV (reference sequence). This CDR3 has 15 residues. J was trimmed by 2 bases and V by 3 bases; bases with no gene match: 3.

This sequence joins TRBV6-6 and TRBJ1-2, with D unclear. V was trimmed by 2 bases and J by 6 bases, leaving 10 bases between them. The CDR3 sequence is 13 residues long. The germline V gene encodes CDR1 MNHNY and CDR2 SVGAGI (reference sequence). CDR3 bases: TGTGCCAGCAGTTACGAGGTTGACGATGGCTACACCTTC. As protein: CASSYEVDDGYTF.

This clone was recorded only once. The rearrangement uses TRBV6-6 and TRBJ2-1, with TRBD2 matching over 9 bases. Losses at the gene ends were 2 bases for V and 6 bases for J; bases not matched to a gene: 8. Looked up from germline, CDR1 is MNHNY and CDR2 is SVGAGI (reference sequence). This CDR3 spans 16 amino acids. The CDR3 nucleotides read TGTGCCAGCAGTTACGAGGCGGGAGGGCCGGGCAATGAGCAGTTCTTC. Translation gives CASSYEAGGPGNEQFF.

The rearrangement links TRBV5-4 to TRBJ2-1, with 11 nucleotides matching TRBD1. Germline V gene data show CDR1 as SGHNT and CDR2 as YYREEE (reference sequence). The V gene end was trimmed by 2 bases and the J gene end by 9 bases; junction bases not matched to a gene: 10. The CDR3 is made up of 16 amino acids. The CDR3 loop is CASSFQSGTGGSEQFF. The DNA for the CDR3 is TGTGCCAGCAGCTTCCAGAGTGGGACAGGGGGTAGTGAGCAGTTCTTC.

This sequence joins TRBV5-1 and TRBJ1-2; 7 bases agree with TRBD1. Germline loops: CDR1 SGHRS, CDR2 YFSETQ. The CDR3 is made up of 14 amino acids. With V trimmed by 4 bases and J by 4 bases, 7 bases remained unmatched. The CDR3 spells CASSPLQGIYGYTF. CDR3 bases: TGCGCCAGCAGCCCATTACAGGGGATCTATGGCTACACCTTC.

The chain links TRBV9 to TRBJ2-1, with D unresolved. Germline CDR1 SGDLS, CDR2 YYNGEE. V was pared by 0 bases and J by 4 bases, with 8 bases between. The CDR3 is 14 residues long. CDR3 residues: CASSVEPEYNEQFF. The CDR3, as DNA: TGTGCCAGCAGCGTAGAGCCGGAGTACAATGAGCAGTTCTTC.

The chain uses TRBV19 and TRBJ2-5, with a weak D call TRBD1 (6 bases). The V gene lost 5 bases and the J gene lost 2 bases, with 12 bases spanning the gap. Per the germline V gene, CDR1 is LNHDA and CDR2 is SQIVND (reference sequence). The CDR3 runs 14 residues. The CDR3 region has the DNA TGTGCCAGTAGTTTACAGGGCGGACAAGAGACCCAGTACTTC. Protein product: CASSLQGGQETQYF.

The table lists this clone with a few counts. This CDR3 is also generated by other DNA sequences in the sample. The CDR3 spells CASSLESSYNEQFF. CDR3 nucleotide sequence: TGTGCCAGCTCCCTCGAGAGCTCCTACAATGAGCAGTTCTTC. This chain joins TRBV7-9 and TRBJ2-1, with D hard to call. V was trimmed by 8 bases and J by 0 bases, leaving 11 bases between them. Germline V gene sequence: CDR1 SEHNR, CDR2 FQNEAQ (reference sequence). The CDR3 is 14 residues long.

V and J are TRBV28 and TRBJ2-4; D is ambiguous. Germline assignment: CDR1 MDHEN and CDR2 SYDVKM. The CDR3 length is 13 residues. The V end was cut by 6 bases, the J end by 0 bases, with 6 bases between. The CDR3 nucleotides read TGTGCCAGCAGGGACCTAGCCAAAAACATTCAGTACTTC. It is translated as CASRDLAKNIQYF.

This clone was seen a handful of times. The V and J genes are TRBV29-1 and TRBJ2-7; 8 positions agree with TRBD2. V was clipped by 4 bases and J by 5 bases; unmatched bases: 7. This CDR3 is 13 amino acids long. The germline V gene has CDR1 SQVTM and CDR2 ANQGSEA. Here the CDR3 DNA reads TGCAGCGTTGGTTTTAGCGGGAACAACGAGCAGTACTTC. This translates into CSVGFSGNNEQYF.

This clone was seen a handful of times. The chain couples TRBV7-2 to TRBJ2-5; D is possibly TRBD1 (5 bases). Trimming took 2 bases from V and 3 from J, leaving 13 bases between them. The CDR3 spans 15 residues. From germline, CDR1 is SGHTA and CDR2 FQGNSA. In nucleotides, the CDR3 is TGTGCCAGCAGCTTAACCTGGCTCAGGGAAGAGACCCAGTACTTC. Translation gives CASSLTWLREETQYF.

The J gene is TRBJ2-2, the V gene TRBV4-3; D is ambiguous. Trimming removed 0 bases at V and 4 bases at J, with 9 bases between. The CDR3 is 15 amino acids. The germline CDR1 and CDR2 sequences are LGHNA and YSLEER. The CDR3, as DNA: TGCGCCAGCAGCCAAGAGGTCCTCTTCACCGGGGAGCTGTTTTTT. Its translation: CASSQEVLFTGELFF.